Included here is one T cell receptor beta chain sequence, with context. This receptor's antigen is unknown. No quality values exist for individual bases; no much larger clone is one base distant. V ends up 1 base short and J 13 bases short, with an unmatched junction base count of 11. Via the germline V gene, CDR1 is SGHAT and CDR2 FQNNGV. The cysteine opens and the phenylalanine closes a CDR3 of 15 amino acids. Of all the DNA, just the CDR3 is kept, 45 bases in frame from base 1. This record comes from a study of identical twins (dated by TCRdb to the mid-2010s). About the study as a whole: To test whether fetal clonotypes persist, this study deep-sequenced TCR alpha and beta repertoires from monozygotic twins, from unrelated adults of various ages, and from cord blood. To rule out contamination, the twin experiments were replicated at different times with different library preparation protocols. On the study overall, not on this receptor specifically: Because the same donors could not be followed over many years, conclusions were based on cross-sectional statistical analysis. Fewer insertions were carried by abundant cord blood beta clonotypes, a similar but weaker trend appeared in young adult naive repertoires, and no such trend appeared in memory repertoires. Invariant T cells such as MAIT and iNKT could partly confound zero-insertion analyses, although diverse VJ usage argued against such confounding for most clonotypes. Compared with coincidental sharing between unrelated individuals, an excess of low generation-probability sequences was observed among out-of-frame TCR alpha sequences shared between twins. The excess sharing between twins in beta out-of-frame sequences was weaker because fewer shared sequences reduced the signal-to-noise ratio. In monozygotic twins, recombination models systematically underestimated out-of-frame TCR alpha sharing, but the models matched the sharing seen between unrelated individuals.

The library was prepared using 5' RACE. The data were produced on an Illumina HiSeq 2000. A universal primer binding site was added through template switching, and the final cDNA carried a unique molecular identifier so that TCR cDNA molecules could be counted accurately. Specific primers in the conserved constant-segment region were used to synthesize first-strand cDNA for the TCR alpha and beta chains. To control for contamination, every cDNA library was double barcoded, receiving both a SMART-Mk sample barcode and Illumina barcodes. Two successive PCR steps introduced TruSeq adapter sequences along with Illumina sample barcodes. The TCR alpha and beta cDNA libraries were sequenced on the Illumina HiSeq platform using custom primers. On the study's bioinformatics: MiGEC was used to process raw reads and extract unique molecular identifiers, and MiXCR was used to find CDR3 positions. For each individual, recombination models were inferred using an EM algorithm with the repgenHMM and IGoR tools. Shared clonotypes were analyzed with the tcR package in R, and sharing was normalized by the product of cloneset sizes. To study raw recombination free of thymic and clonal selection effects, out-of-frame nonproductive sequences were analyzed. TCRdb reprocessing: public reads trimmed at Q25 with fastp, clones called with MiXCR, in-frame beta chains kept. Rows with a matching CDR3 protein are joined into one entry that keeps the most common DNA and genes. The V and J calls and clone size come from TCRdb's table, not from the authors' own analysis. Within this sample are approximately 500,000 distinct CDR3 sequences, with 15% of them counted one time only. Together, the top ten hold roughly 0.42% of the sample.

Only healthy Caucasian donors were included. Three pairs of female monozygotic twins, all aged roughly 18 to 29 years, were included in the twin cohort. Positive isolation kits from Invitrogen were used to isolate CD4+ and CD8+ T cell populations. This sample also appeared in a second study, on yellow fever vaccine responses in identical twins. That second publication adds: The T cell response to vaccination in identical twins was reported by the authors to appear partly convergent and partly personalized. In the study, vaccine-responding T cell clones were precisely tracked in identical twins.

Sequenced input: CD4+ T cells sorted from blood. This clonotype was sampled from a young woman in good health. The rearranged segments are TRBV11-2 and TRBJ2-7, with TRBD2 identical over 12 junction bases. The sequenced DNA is TGTGCCAGCAGCTTAGGGACAGGACTAGCGGGACGTAATTACTTC. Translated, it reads CASSLGTGLAGRNYF.